These T cell receptor beta chains were read from a single sample in a study of brain T cells in children with intractable seizures. Measured with immunoSEQ multiplex PCR; TCRdb has only the in-frame clones, and not every one. This sample yields approximately 77,000 clones, of which about 92% are seen a single time; roughly 1.4% belongs to the top ten. The sample in question was peripheral blood, obtained at surgery. The receptors originated from a boy less than two years old with tuberous sclerosis and intractable seizures. CDR3s include the opening cysteine and the closing phenylalanine or tryptophan. The D gene is left open where the match is weak. Clone size is shown for a subset of rows, as once, few, many or a class of expanded clone.

J: TRBJ2-5
size: -
V: TRBV7-2
D: TRBD2
CDR3: CASSAQASTGGLGQETQYF
DNA: TGTGCCAGCAGCGCCCAGGCTAGTACGGGGGGACTGGGCCAAGAGACCCAGTACTTC

J: TRBJ2-1
size: -
V: TRBV6-5
D: -
CDR3: CASSTGFVAYNEQFF
DNA: TGTGCCAGCAGTACAGGGTTTGTAGCCTACAATGAGCAGTTCTTC

J: TRBJ2-1
size: -
V: TRBV7-9
D: -
CDR3: CASSLVGNEQFF
DNA: TGTGCCAGCAGCTTAGTAGGGAATGAGCAGTTCTTC

J: TRBJ1-2
size: -
V: TRBV5-5
D: TRBD1
CDR3: CASIKVGTGDNYGYTF
DNA: TGTGCCAGCATCAAAGTCGGGACAGGTGATAACTATGGCTACACCTTC

J: TRBJ1-2
size: -
V: TRBV27
D: TRBD1
CDR3: CASSSQGAYGYTF
DNA: TGTGCCAGCAGTTCCCAGGGGGCTTATGGCTACACCTTC

J: TRBJ1-2
size: -
V: TRBV27
D: -
CDR3: CASSLIPGNYGYTF
DNA: TGTGCCAGCAGTTTAATTCCAGGGAACTATGGCTACACCTTC

J: TRBJ1-6
size: -
V: TRBV7-8
D: -
CDR3: CASSLALQGTSPLHF
DNA: TGTGCCAGCAGCTTAGCGCTTCAGGGGACTTCACCCCTCCACTTT

J: TRBJ2-3
size: -
V: TRBV4-1
D: -
CDR3: CASSQVGPYTDTQYF
DNA: TGCGCCAGCAGCCAAGTGGGGCCGTACACAGATACGCAGTATTTT

J: TRBJ2-1
size: -
V: TRBV7-2
D: TRBD2
CDR3: CASSPPRGSGPSNEQFF
DNA: TGTGCCAGCAGCCCACCTCGTGGTAGCGGGCCTTCCAATGAGCAGTTCTTC

J: TRBJ1-2
size: -
V: TRBV29-1
D: -
CDR3: CSVVQERRYGYTF
DNA: TGCAGCGTTGTACAGGAACGTCGCTATGGCTACACCTTC

J: TRBJ1-4
size: -
V: TRBV6-5
D: TRBD1
CDR3: CASSYIRGPPKEKLFF
DNA: TGTGCCAGCAGTTATATAAGGGGGCCCCCTAAGGAAAAACTGTTTTTT

J: TRBJ1-4
size: -
V: TRBV2
D: -
CDR3: CATQDRGIMTNEKLFF
DNA: TGTGCCACGCAGGATCGTGGTATTATGACTAATGAAAAACTGTTTTTT

J: TRBJ2-5
size: -
V: TRBV7-9
D: -
CDR3: CASSLPGPRAPYF
DNA: TGTGCCAGCAGCTTACCAGGGCCCAGGGCCCCGTACTTC

J: TRBJ2-1
size: -
V: TRBV24-1
D: TRBD2
CDR3: CATSELAGGEQFF
DNA: TGTGCCACCAGTGAACTAGCGGGAGGTGAGCAGTTCTTC

J: TRBJ2-5
size: -
V: TRBV19
D: TRBD1
CDR3: CASSILGRGSAETQYF
DNA: TGTGCCAGTAGTATCTTGGGCAGGGGGTCGGCAGAGACCCAGTACTTC

J: TRBJ1-6
size: -
V: TRBV2
D: -
CDR3: CASSEWADSPLHF
DNA: TGTGCCAGCAGTGAATGGGCAGATTCACCCCTCCACTTT

J: TRBJ1-3
size: -
V: TRBV6-5
D: -
CDR3: CASSWTRIGNTIYF
DNA: TGTGCCAGCAGTTGGACAAGGATTGGAAACACCATATATTTT

J: TRBJ2-2
size: -
V: TRBV30
D: -
CDR3: CAWRWFGGLRTGELFF
DNA: TGTGCCTGGAGGTGGTTCGGGGGGCTTCGAACCGGGGAGCTGTTTTTT

J: TRBJ2-2
size: -
V: TRBV4-1
D: -
CDR3: CASSQERLSDWRLWELFF
DNA: TGCGCCAGCAGCCAAGAGAGGTTGTCGGATTGGCGGCTCTGGGAGCTGTTTTTT

J: TRBJ1-2
size: -
V: TRBV6-6
D: -
CDR3: CASSPNYGYTF
DNA: TGTGCCAGCAGTCCCAACTATGGCTACACCTTC

J: TRBJ2-3
size: -
V: TRBV25-1
D: TRBD2
CDR3: CASSEAPSGTDTQYF
DNA: TGTGCCAGCAGTGAGGCCCCTAGCGGGACAGATACGCAGTATTTT

J: TRBJ1-6
size: -
V: TRBV7-6
D: TRBD1
CDR3: CASSQTGVNSPLHF
DNA: TGTGCCAGCAGCCAGACAGGGGTTAATTCACCCCTCCACTTT

J: TRBJ2-7
size: -
V: TRBV19
D: TRBD2
CDR3: CASSTPASGRLNEQYF
DNA: TGTGCCAGTAGTACCCCCGCTAGCGGGAGGTTGAATGAGCAGTACTTC

J: TRBJ1-1
size: -
V: TRBV27
D: TRBD1
CDR3: CASSSDRDPEAFF
DNA: TGTGCCAGCAGCTCGGACAGGGACCCTGAAGCTTTCTTT

J: TRBJ2-1
size: once
V: TRBV6-5
D: -
CDR3: CASREVGGSYNEQFF
DNA: TGTGCCAGCAGAGAGGTCGGGGGATCCTACAATGAGCAGTTCTTC

J: TRBJ2-7
size: -
V: TRBV6-1
D: TRBD1
CDR3: CASSEVDRGHEQYF
DNA: TGTGCCAGCAGTGAAGTGGACAGGGGACACGAGCAGTACTTC

J: TRBJ1-1
size: -
V: TRBV19
D: -
CDR3: CASSIGWGPNTEAFF
DNA: TGTGCCAGTAGTATCGGGTGGGGCCCGAACACTGAAGCTTTCTTT

J: TRBJ1-1
size: -
V: TRBV6-5
D: -
CDR3: CASRTGNTEAFF
DNA: TGTGCCAGCAGGACGGGGAACACTGAAGCTTTCTTT